The sequence of this TCR beta chain was determined in a study of cytomegalovirus exposure and HLA in healthy donors (TCRdb year 2017). In terms of the full investigation: A later analysis indicated that the 120 or so validation repertoires were generated on the platform also employed for the 666 repertoires of the first cohort. To predict cytomegalovirus infection status, the study brought together high-throughput TCR immunosequencing, statistical association of individual TCRs with disease status, and machine learning. A separate validation cohort of about 110 different subjects was used in addition to the 666-subject first cohort. The study was designed to test whether signatures of past pathogen exposure could be identified by cataloging public T cell receptors.

The library was generated by the immunoSEQ multiplex PCR assay. As for the authors' bioinformatics: To diagnose cytomegalovirus status from the catalog of TCR beta chain sequences, a statistical classification framework was built. The immuneACCESS repertoire file appears here via TCRdb, limited to in-frame rearrangements. These files lack a portion of the clones; in checked studies, under half of the deficit traces to unresolved V genes, and the cause of the others is not known. The DNA gave D and trimming, while V, J and clone size come from that table. The sample profile shows approximately 160,000 clones; around 88% of them were found once. Of the sample, 2% to 2.5% is held by the ten largest clones. Here V drops 1 base and J drops 6 bases, and the junction holds 5 bases not matched to any gene. The CDR3 numbers 17 residues from cysteine through phenylalanine. Only the CDR3 portion is preserved as DNA: 51 bases, with reading frame beginning at the first base. The germline V gene (reference sequence) provides CDR1 SEHNR and CDR2 FQNEAQ.

On this clone itself: Its antigen is currently not known. The input lacks base qualities; no much larger clone sits a single base away.

The donors belonged to the validation cohort of 90 to 150 subjects, which was separate from the roughly 670-subject first cohort. On the study overall, not on this receptor specifically: Most TCR sequences were seen in very few donors, while some public TCRs were found in many individuals. The validation cohort had no HLA typing available for a later analysis, so co-occurrence within that cohort was assessed over all 130 or so repertoires. The classifier was reported to diagnose cytomegalovirus status with high specificity and sensitivity in both the original and validation cohorts. The authors suggested that the approach could potentially be generalized to other disease states and immunological phenotypes. In a later analysis, TCRs clustered in the first cohort were found to also tend to co-occur in the roughly 120 validation repertoires, with around 94% of cluster scores above 0. The study listed approximately 150 TCR beta chains as associated with cytomegalovirus. A few of the identified cytomegalovirus-associated TCR beta chains were confirmed in vitro to be specific for cytomegalovirus antigens.

This receptor was taken from a woman younger than 35 in good health and CMV-seronegative. The V and J segments used are TRBV7-9 and TRBJ2-3; 15 junctional bases match TRBD2. The sequencing input was PBMCs. The CDR3 amino acid sequence is: CASSLGTSGGAGDTQYF. The DNA reads TGTGCCAGCAGCTTAGGGACTAGCGGGGGGGCAGGGGATACGCAGTATTTT.